This T cell receptor (beta chain) was obtained from a study of cytomegalovirus exposure and HLA in healthy donors. Per the germline V gene, CDR1 is KGHSH and CDR2 is LQKENI. This CDR3 has 16 amino acids. The trim removed 6 bases at V and 7 bases at J, leaving 9 bases unmatched. Healthy bone marrow donors made up the cohort. It was with 60 Vbeta and 13 Jbeta primers that the PCR ran. The assay was immunoSEQ multiplex PCR, and TCRdb's table has in-frame clones only and misses some. In the table there are tens of thousands of clones, 65% to 75% of which are singletons. Worth noting for this clone: Its antigen is as yet unknown.

Study-level points and caveats: Later work found most CMV-associated TCR beta chains apparently HLA-restricted. There were 150 to 200 TCR beta chains listed as cytomegalovirus-associated.

This sequence joins TRBV18 and TRBJ1-6; 10 nucleotides align to TRBD1. Sequencing was performed on PBMCs. The clonotype originates from a man aged 30 to 45 in good health and CMV-seronegative. CDR3 DNA: TGTGCCAGCTCCCCTGAGGGACAGGGGCGAAATTCACCCCTCCACTTT. It specifies CASSPEGQGRNSPLHF.